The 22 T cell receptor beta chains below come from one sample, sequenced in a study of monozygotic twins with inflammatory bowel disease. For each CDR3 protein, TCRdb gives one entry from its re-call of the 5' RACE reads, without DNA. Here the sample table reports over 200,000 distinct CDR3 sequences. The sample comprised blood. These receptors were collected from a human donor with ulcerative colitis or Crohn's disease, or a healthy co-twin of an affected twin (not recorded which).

CDR3 residues: CASSHTVASGGREQFF. The chain couples TRBV5-1 to TRBJ2-1; the D call of TRBD1 rests on TCRdb alone, since no DNA is present to check it. Germline-derived CDR1 and CDR2 are SGHRS and YFSETQ. The CDR3 length is 16 residues.

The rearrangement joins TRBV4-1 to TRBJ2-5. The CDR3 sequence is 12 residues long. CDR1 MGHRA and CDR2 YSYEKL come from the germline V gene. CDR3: CASSQDQGTEYF.

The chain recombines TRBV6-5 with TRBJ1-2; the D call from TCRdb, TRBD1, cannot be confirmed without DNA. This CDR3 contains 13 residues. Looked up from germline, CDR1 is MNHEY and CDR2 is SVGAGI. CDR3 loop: CASSPGAGGGYTF.

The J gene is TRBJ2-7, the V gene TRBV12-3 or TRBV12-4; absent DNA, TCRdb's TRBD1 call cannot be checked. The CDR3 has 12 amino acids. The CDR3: CASSFQGYEQYF.

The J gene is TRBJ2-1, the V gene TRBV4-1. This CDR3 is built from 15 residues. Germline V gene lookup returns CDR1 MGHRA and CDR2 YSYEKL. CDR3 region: CASSQLRGLPQGQFF.

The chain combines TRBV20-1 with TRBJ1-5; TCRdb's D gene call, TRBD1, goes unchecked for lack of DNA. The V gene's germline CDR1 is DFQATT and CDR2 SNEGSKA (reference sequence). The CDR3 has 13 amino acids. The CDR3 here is CSAGGGSDQPQHF.

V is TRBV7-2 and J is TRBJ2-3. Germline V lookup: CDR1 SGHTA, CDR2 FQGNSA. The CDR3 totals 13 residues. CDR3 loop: CASSLPKADTQYF.

The CDR3 loop reads CASTPTRGVRSPLHF. V is TRBV27 and J is TRBJ1-6; the D call from TCRdb, TRBD1, cannot be confirmed without DNA. Germline CDR1 reads MNHEY; CDR2 reads SMNVEV (reference sequence). The CDR3 has 15 amino acids.

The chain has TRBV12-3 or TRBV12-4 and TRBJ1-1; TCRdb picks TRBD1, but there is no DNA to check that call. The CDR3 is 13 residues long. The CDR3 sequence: CASSTREWAEAFF.

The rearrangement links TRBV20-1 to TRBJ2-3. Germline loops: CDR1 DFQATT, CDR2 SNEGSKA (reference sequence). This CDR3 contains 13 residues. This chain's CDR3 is CSARKTIRDTQYF.

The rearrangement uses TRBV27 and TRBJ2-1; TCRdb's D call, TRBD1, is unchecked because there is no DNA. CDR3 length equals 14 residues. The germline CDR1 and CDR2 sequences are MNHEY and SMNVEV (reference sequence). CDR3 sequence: CASAPAPYYNEQFF.

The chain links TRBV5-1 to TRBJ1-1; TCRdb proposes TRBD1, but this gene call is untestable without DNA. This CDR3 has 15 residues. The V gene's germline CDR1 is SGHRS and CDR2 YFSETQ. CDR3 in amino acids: CASSQSWTTNTEAFF. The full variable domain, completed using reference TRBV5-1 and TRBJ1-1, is KAGVTQTPRYLIKTRGQQVTLSCSPISGHRSVSWYQQTPGQGLQFLFEYFSETQRNKGNFPGRFSGRQFSNSRSEMNVSTLELGDSALYLCASSQSWTTNTEAFFGQGTRLTVV.

This CDR3 is CSARVPGPLGYTF. V is TRBV20-1 and J is TRBJ1-2. CDR1 DFQATT and CDR2 SNEGSKA come from the germline V gene (reference sequence). The CDR3 is 13 residues long.

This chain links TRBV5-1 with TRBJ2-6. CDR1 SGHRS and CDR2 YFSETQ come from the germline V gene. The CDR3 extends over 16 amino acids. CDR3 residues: CASSSGSSSGANVLTF.

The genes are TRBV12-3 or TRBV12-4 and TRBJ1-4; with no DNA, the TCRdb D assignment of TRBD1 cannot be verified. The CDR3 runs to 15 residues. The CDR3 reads CASSLQGSTNEKLFF.

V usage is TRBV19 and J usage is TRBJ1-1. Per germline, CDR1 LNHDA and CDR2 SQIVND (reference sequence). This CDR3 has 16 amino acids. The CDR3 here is CASSTRLAGTHTEAFF.

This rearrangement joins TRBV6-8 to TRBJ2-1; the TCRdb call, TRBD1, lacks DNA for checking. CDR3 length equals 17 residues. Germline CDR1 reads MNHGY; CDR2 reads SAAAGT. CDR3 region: CASSYSSRVDSYNEQFF.

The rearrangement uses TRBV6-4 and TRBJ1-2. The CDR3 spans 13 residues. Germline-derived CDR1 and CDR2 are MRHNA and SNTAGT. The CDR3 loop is CASSDNIWGGYTF.

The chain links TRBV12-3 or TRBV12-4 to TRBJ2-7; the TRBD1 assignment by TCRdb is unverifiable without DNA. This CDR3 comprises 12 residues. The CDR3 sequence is CASSPQGLEQYF.

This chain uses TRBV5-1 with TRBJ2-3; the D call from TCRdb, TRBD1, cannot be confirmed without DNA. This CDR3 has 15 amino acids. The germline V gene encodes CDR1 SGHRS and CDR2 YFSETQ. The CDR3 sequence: CVSSVGQASADTQYF.

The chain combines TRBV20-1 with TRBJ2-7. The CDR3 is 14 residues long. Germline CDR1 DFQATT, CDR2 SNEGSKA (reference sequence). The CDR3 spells CSARDYATYYEQYF.

The CDR3 sequence is CASKFPLFGTGDYEQYF. J is TRBJ2-7 and V is TRBV6-5; TCRdb proposes TRBD1, but this gene call is untestable without DNA. Germline V gene data show CDR1 as MNHEY and CDR2 as SVGAGI. The CDR3 is 17 amino acids.